A single sample is the source of the 3 T cell receptor beta chains below, sequenced in a study of T cells expressing NK-cell markers. One entry per CDR3 protein, without DNA, is what TCRdb gives after re-calling the 5' RACE reads. The listing contains hundreds of thousands of distinct CDR3 sequences. Sequencing input: blood T cells: a sorted CD56 or NKG2C T cell subset, CD4+ or CD8+ T cells, or bulk PBMC T cells (not recorded which). These TCRs come from a man aged 18 to 69 in good health.

This sequence joins TRBV20-1 and TRBJ2-7. CDR1 is DFQATT, CDR2 SNEGSKA, per germline (reference sequence). This CDR3 contains 12 residues. This chain's CDR3 is CSARDLGSEQYF.

This chain connects TRBV3-1 to TRBJ1-1; with no DNA, the TCRdb D assignment of TRBD1 cannot be verified. Germline V gene lookup returns CDR1 LGHDT and CDR2 YNNKEL (reference sequence). The CDR3 loop spans 12 amino acids. The CDR3 reads CASSIIQGVAFF. Filled out from reference TRBV3-1 and TRBJ1-1, the complete variable domain reads DTAVSQTPKYLVTQMGNDKSIKCEQNLGHDTMYWYKQDSKKFLKIMFSYNNKELIINETVPNRFSPKSPDKAHLNLHINSLELGDSAVYFCASSIIQGVAFFGQGTRLTVV.

The V gene is TRBV6-9, the J gene TRBJ2-5; absent DNA, TCRdb's TRBD1 call cannot be checked. Germline CDR1 reads MNHGY; CDR2 reads SVAAGI. The CDR3 is 14 residues long. CDR3 in amino acids: CASSKGTAQETQYF.